The 22 T cell receptor beta chains below were found in one sample sequenced in a study of blood T cell repertoires in COVID-19. Here immunoSEQ multiplex PCR was the method, and the copy in TCRdb shows in-frame clones only, minus some. This sample yields a few hundred thousand clones, of which roughly 87% are seen a single time; 4.5% to 7% belongs to the top ten. The sample consisted of PBMCs or T cells enriched from blood (not recorded which). The origin of the receptors is a woman in her twenties or thirties who had recovered from COVID-19.

This sequence joins TRBV2 and TRBJ1-3, with TRBD1 identical over 7 bases. Trimming removed 4 bases from V and 0 bases from J; junction bases left unmatched: 3. Germline CDR1 is SNHLY and CDR2 is FYNNEI. The CDR3 is 15 residues long. CDR3 loop: CASSGDRVSGNTIYF. Written as DNA, the CDR3 is TGTGCCAGCAGTGGTGACAGGGTCTCTGGAAACACCATATATTTT. Full variable domain (remainder filled in from reference TRBV2 and TRBJ1-3): EPEVTQTPSHQVTQMGQEVILRCVPISNHLYFYWYRQILGQKVEFLVSFYNNEISEKSEIFDDQFSVERPDGSNFTLKIRSTKLEDSAMYFCASSGDRVSGNTIYFGEGSWLTVV.

The chain joins TRBV10-1 to TRBJ2-1; 8 bases are a match to TRBD1. Trimming took 0 bases from V and 5 from J; bases not matched to a gene: 6. CDR1 is WNHNN and CDR2 is SYGVQD in the germline V gene (reference sequence). CDR3 size: 16 residues. The CDR3 DNA follows: TGCGCCAGCAGTGAGTCATCGGACAGGGACCACAATGAGCAGTTCTTC. Protein product: CASSESSDRDHNEQFF.

V gene TRBV12-3 or TRBV12-4 combines with J gene TRBJ1-2; D is uncertain. CDR3 size: 13 residues. The V end lost 6 bases, the J end lost 3 bases, and 11 bases lay between the germline ends. The CDR3 DNA is TGTGCCAGCAGCGGTAGACGGGACTATGGCTACACCTTC. It specifies CASSGRRDYGYTF.

The rearrangement links TRBV12-5 to TRBJ1-2; 7 bases fit TRBD1. The CDR3 runs 16 residues. J was trimmed by 4 bases and V by 6 bases; bases with no gene match: 14. The V gene's germline CDR1 is LGHNT and CDR2 FRNRAP. CDR3 loop: CASGRDRAHGSYGYTF. As DNA, the CDR3 is TGTGCTAGTGGCCGGGACAGAGCCCACGGCAGCTATGGCTACACCTTC.

The chain uses TRBV5-1 and TRBJ1-1; D is perhaps TRBD1 (6 bases). Trimming took 4 bases from V and 3 from J, leaving 16 bases between them. CDR1 and CDR2 (germline): SGHRS, YFSETQ. CDR3 length equals 15 residues. CDR3 sequence reads: CASSQTGIRDTEAFF. CDR3 sequence (DNA): TGCGCCAGCAGCCAAACAGGGATAAGGGACACTGAAGCTTTCTTT.

CDR3 sequence reads: CAWDLQGFQETQYF. For the CDR3, the DNA is TGTGCCTGGGACCTACAGGGGTTCCAAGAGACCCAGTACTTC. The chain is built from TRBV30 and TRBJ2-5, with TRBD1 matching 7 bases. CDR1 is GTSNPN and CDR2 is SVGIG in the germline V gene (reference sequence). The CDR3 runs 14 residues. Trimming at V came to 5 bases and at J to 1 base, leaving 7 bases not matched to a gene.

This chain joins TRBV2 and TRBJ1-5, with a tentative D call TRBD1 (5 bases). CDR1 is SNHLY, CDR2 FYNNEI, per germline. The V end lost 1 base, the J end lost 7 bases, and 14 bases lay between the germline ends. The CDR3 has 15 residues. CDR3 residues: CASSEEGPWGQPQHF. DNA of the CDR3: TGTGCCAGCAGTGAAGAAGGCCCCTGGGGCCAGCCCCAGCATTTT. The full variable domain, with the rest looked up from reference TRBV2 and TRBJ1-5, is EPEVTQTPSHQVTQMGQEVILRCVPISNHLYFYWYRQILGQKVEFLVSFYNNEISEKSEIFDDQFSVERPDGSNFTLKIRSTKLEDSAMYFCASSEEGPWGQPQHFGDGTRLSIL.

Concerning this clone itself: Germline and junction disagree at one end, which may indicate a read error. The chain joins TRBV27 to TRBJ1-5; the D is unclear. The CDR3 sequence is 14 residues long. CDR1 is MNHEY, CDR2 SMNVEV, per germline (reference sequence). The CDR3 loop is CAGSFGTSGQPQHF. The CDR3 DNA reads as TGTGCCGGCAGTTTCGGTACCTCTGGTCAGCCCCAGCATTTT.

This chain connects TRBV19 to TRBJ1-2, with D maybe TRBD1 (5 bases). The CDR3 sequence is 13 residues long. Germline V gene data show CDR1 as LNHDA and CDR2 as SQIVND (reference sequence). V was cut by 5 bases and J by 2 bases, with 9 bases left in between. This CDR3 is CASSSRGNYGYTF. CDR3 DNA sequence: TGTGCCAGTAGTTCCCGGGGGAACTATGGCTACACCTTC.

The rearrangement joins TRBV5-1 to TRBJ1-1, with TRBD1 matching over 12 bases. CDR3 length equals 16 residues. The V and J ends lost 0 bases and 4 bases, in that order; junction bases with no gene match: 4. Germline V gene sequence: CDR1 SGHRS, CDR2 YFSETQ. CDR3 sequence reads: CASSLGGQGASTEAFF. Written as DNA, the CDR3 is TGCGCCAGCAGCTTGGGGGGACAGGGGGCGAGCACTGAAGCTTTCTTT.

The V and J genes are TRBV5-8 and TRBJ1-4; TRBD1 aligns across 11 bases. CDR3 length: 16 residues. Trimming at V came to 4 bases and at J to 7 bases, leaving 9 bases not matched to a gene. In germline, CDR1 is SGHTS, CDR2 YDEGEE. CDR3 DNA: TGTGCCAGCAGCCCGGGACAGGGGGACGGGGGTGAAAAACTGTTTTTT. It yields the protein CASSPGQGDGGEKLFF.

V usage is TRBV3-1 (or the pseudogene TRBV3-2) and J usage is TRBJ1-2; the D gene is possibly TRBD1 (5 bases). The CDR3 is 13 residues long. The V gene lost 6 bases and the J gene lost 2 bases, with 10 bases spanning the gap. Looked up from germline, CDR1 is LGHDT and CDR2 is YNNKEL (reference sequence). The CDR3 nucleotides read TGTGCCAGCAGTCTCCGACAGAACTATGGCTACACCTTC. Its protein is CASSLRQNYGYTF.

The chain links TRBV27 to TRBJ2-7, with D perhaps TRBD2 (6 bases). The CDR3 totals 15 residues. Germline CDR1 reads MNHEY; CDR2 reads SMNVEV (reference sequence). V lost 8 bases to trimming and J lost 7 bases, with 24 bases between them. Written as DNA, the CDR3 is TGTGCCAGCCGAAATACGAAGGGACTGTGGATGGAGCAGTACTTC. It is translated as CASRNTKGLWMEQYF.

This clone occurred a few times. The chain combines TRBV5-6 with TRBJ1-2, with a tentative D call TRBD1 (5 bases). Germline lookup yields CDR1 SGHDT and CDR2 YYEEEE. V lost 4 bases and J lost 4, with 14 bases in between. The CDR3 is 14 residues long. In DNA, the CDR3 is TGTGCCAGCAGCAAAGGACAAGTGGGCTATGGCTACACCTTC. Translated: CASSKGQVGYGYTF.

The chain is built from TRBV3-1 (or the pseudogene TRBV3-2) and TRBJ1-2; a possible D gene is TRBD1 (6 bases). The V gene's germline CDR1 is LGHDT and CDR2 YNNKEL (reference sequence). V lost 0 bases and J lost 8, with 16 bases in between. CDR3 size: 15 residues. The CDR3 region has the DNA TGTGCCAGCAGCCAAGATCAATGGGGGCTAGGAGGCTACACCTTC. As protein: CASSQDQWGLGGYTF.

The rearrangement links TRBV9 to TRBJ1-4, with 12 bases identical to TRBD1. Germline assignment: CDR1 SGDLS and CDR2 YYNGEE. J lost 8 bases, V lost 4 bases, and 3 bases had no gene match. The length of the CDR3 is 14 residues. In DNA, the CDR3 is TGTGCCAGCAGCACCGGGACAGGGGGCGAAAAACTGTTTTTT. Translation gives CASSTGTGGEKLFF.

The V gene is TRBV11-2, the J gene TRBJ1-1; D gene unclear. This CDR3 spans 13 amino acids. Germline V gives CDR1 SGHAT, CDR2 FQNNGV. V lost 1 base, J lost 5 bases, and 8 bases lay in between. The CDR3 coding sequence is TGTGCCAGCAGCTTAGGTACCGGGACTGAAGCTTTCTTT. Translated: CASSLGTGTEAFF.

The V gene is TRBV2, the J gene TRBJ1-2; 7 nucleotides match TRBD1. Germline V lookup: CDR1 SNHLY, CDR2 FYNNEI. V was clipped by 7 bases and J by 0 bases; unmatched bases: 5. The CDR3 is made up of 14 amino acids. The CDR3 DNA is TGTGCCAGCATGGAGGGGGCGGCTAACTATGGCTACACCTTC. As protein: CASMEGAANYGYTF.

The chain joins TRBV6-5 to TRBJ2-1; 11 bases agree with TRBD2. V dropped 9 bases and J dropped 7; count of bases not matched to a gene: 5. The CDR3 runs 13 residues. From germline, CDR1 is MNHEY and CDR2 SVGAGI. CDR3 in DNA: TGTGCCAGTTCTAGCGGGGGGCAGAATGAGCAGTTCTTC. Translating gives CASSSGGQNEQFF.

This clone was seen just once. The J gene is TRBJ1-5, the V gene TRBV5-6; D gene uncertain. Deletions cut 7 bases from V and 7 bases from J, with 18 bases between. Per germline, CDR1 SGHDT and CDR2 YYEEEE. The CDR3 spans 14 residues. The CDR3 sequence: CASERGNFYQPQHF. The CDR3 DNA reads as TGTGCCAGCGAACGCGGAAATTTTTACCAGCCCCAGCATTTT.

The chain is built from TRBV25-1 and TRBJ1-2, with 7 bases that match TRBD1. Per germline, CDR1 MGHDK and CDR2 SYGVNS. The CDR3 consists of 13 residues. Germline trimming cut 6 bases from V and 4 bases from J; bases unmatched to any gene: 5. CDR3 sequence (DNA): TGTGCCAGCAGCGACAGGGCCCCCTATGGCTACACCTTC. It encodes CASSDRAPYGYTF.

V usage is TRBV27 and J usage is TRBJ2-7, with 7 bases identical to TRBD2. J lost 0 bases, V lost 4 bases, and 6 bases had no gene match. Germline CDR1 is MNHEY and CDR2 is SMNVEV (reference sequence). The length of the CDR3 is 15 residues. Here the CDR3 reads CASSYLASGSYEQYF. CDR3 DNA: TGTGCCAGCAGTTATTTGGCTAGCGGCTCCTACGAGCAGTACTTC.